What follows describes a single T cell receptor (beta chain). With 0 bases removed from V and 2 bases from J, the gap between germline ends came to 11 bases. CDR3 length: 15 amino acids. Germline V gene sequence: CDR1 SGHTA, CDR2 FQGNSA. The data were taken from a study of blood T cell repertoires in COVID-19. Repertoires were generated with immunoSEQ multiplex PCR, while TCRdb's copy carries only in-frame clones and drops some. Here the sample spans hundreds of thousands of clones, roughly 90% being singletons. This TCR came from a man younger than 30 with COVID-19, enrolled during active disease. Sequencing input: peripheral blood. V gene TRBV7-2 combines with J gene TRBJ2-7, with a possible D match to TRBD2 (6 bases). CDR3 sequence (DNA): TGTGCCAGCAGCTTAGCTGGGCGGGGACCCTACGAGCAGTACTTC. Translating gives CASSLAGRGPYEQYF.